The rows below give T cell receptor beta chains drawn from one sample of a study of graft-versus-host responses after intestinal transplantation. These TCRs are of unknown antigen specificity. Here immunoSEQ multiplex PCR was the method, and the copy in TCRdb shows in-frame clones only, minus some. The repertoire holds roughly 89,000 clones, with 92% as singletons. The sequencing here drew on unstimulated CD4+ T cells sorted from spleen or lymph node cells, taken before intestinal transplant. These receptors all stem from a human donor who received an intestinal transplant. The CDR3 runs from the conserved cysteine through the conserved F or W. Fields, in order: D gene, CDR3 length, V gene, J gene, clone size, CDR3 DNA, CDR3 protein. A D gene is named only where the DNA matches it firmly. Clone size is given for some rows only: seen once, a few or many times, or a class if the clone is expanded.

>-|14|TRBV6-5|TRBJ1-6|once
TGTGCCAGCAGTTACAGTCGGTGGTCCATTCACCTCCACTTT
CASSYSRWSIHLHF
>-|15|TRBV5-1|TRBJ2-1|-
TGCGCCAGCAGCTTGGAAGCAAGCTCCTACAATGAGCAGTTCTTC
CASSLEASSYNEQFF
>TRBD1|17|TRBV19|TRBJ1-2|-
TGTGCCACCAGAAGACAGGGGGCTTATTCAGCTAACTATGGCTACACCTTC
CATRRQGAYSANYGYTF
>TRBD1|17|TRBV19|TRBJ1-6|-
TGTGCCAGTAGTATTACAAGAGACGGGACAGGGTTTTCACCCCTCCACTTT
CASSITRDGTGFSPLHF
>TRBD2|15|TRBV5-1|TRBJ2-1|-
TGCGCCAGCAGCTGGGGACTAGCGGAGTACAATGAGCAGTTCTTC
CASSWGLAEYNEQFF
>-|14|TRBV5-4|TRBJ1-6|-
TGTGCCAGCAGCCCGACAGGACCTAATTCACCCCTCCACTTT
CASSPTGPNSPLHF
>TRBD2|18|TRBV30|TRBJ2-1|-
TGTGCCTGGAGTGCGAGGACTAGCGGAAACCCCTCCTACAATGAGCAGTTCTTC
CAWSARTSGNPSYNEQFF
>TRBD1|15|TRBV11-3|TRBJ1-3|-
TGTGCCAGCAGCCCAGGGGGCGATCGAGGAAACACCATATATTTT
CASSPGGDRGNTIYF
>-|11|TRBV2|TRBJ1-2|-
TGTGCCAGCAGTTCGTGGAGGGGCTACACCTTC
CASSSWRGYTF
>TRBD1|16|TRBV19|TRBJ2-7|-
TGTGCCAGTAGTACTCATCTTGGGACAGGCACCTACGAGCAGTACTTC
CASSTHLGTGTYEQYF
>-|13|TRBV6-5|TRBJ1-1|-
TGTGCCAGCAGTCAAGGACAGATCACTGAAGCTTTCTTT
CASSQGQITEAFF
>-|14|TRBV27|TRBJ2-3|-
TGTGCCAGCAGTTTAAAACCCCCGGGAGATACGCAGTATTTT
CASSLKPPGDTQYF
>TRBD2|18|TRBV15|TRBJ2-7|-
TGTGCCACCAGCAGGGAGGGGGGGCTAGCGGGACCCTTCTACGAGCAGTACTTC
CATSREGGLAGPFYEQYF
>-|13|TRBV19|TRBJ1-2|once
TGTGCCAGTGGAAGGACAGAATACTATGGCTACACCTTC
CASGRTEYYGYTF
>-|13|TRBV5-8|TRBJ1-1|few
TGTGCCAGCAGCTCACAGGGCTCCGCTGAAGCTTTCTTT
CASSSQGSAEAFF
>TRBD2|15|TRBV7-2|TRBJ2-7|-
TGTGCCAGCAGCTTCCAGACTAGCGGTGCCTACGAGCAGTACTTC
CASSFQTSGAYEQYF
>TRBD2|15|TRBV2|TRBJ2-7|-
TGTGCCAGCAGCTATAGCGGGAGGCCCGCTGGGGAGCAGTACTTC
CASSYSGRPAGEQYF
>-|15|TRBV19|TRBJ2-2|-
TGTGCCAGTAGCAAAGGCCTAACTAGCACCGGGGAGCTGTTTTTT
CASSKGLTSTGELFF
>TRBD1|13|TRBV6-5|TRBJ1-6|-
TGTGCCAGCTGCGGGACAGCCAATTCACCCCTCCACTTT
CASCGTANSPLHF
>-|13|TRBV28|TRBJ2-7|-
TGTGCCAGCAGTTCCCTCCAAGGAGGAGAGCAGTACTTC
CASSSLQGGEQYF
>TRBD2|14|TRBV6-4|TRBJ2-1|-
TGTGCCAGCAGTGCAGAAGCGGGGGTCAATGAGCAGTTCTTC
CASSAEAGVNEQFF
>TRBD1|20|TRBV4-1|TRBJ2-1|-
TGCGCCAGCAGCCAAGAGGGAATAATTATGTTAGGGGGCCCCTACAATGAGCAGTTCTTC
CASSQEGIIMLGGPYNEQFF
>TRBD1|14|TRBV27|TRBJ1-6|-
TGTGCCAGCAGTCTGCGACAGGGTAATTCACCCCTCCACTTT
CASSLRQGNSPLHF
>-|13|TRBV9|TRBJ2-1|-
TGTGCCAGCAGCGCAGCGACCTACAATGAGCAGTTCTTC
CASSAATYNEQFF
>-|14|TRBV4-3|TRBJ2-3|-
TGCGCCAGCAGCCATGACAGCTACACAGATACGCAGTATTTT
CASSHDSYTDTQYF
>TRBD2|14|TRBV12-5|TRBJ2-5|-
TGTGCTAGTGGTTTCGCGGGGGTGCACGAGACCCAGTACTTC
CASGFAGVHETQYF
>-|15|TRBV11-2|TRBJ2-7|-
TGTGCCAGCAGCTTAGAGACGACTGTTCTCTACGAGCAGTACTTC
CASSLETTVLYEQYF
>-|15|TRBV9|TRBJ2-3|-
TGTGCCAGCAGCGTAGCCGGCGGGAGCACAGATACGCAGTATTTT
CASSVAGGSTDTQYF
>TRBD1|11|TRBV29-1|TRBJ1-1|-
TGCAGCGTAGACAGGGCGCAGGAAGCTTTCTTT
CSVDRAQEAFF
>-|18|TRBV19|TRBJ1-6|-
TGTGCCAGTAGTATCCTTCCCCTTGACAGGAGAGATCATTCACCCCTCCACTTT
CASSILPLDRRDHSPLHF